This T cell receptor (beta chain) appears in the sequencing data of a study of spatial heterogeneity in lung cancer. Study details: Counts of TCR transcripts in tumor regions correlated strongly with a T cell module score (derived from matched bulk RNA-seq).

Remarks on this clonotype: The antigen is not known.

Findings and limits, study-wide: Higher tumor mutation counts went along with higher counts of expanded intratumoral alpha and beta TCRs.

The CDR3 loop spans 13 amino acids. CDR1 is SGHTA and CDR2 is FQGNSA in the germline V gene. V was clipped by 0 bases and J by 6 bases, with 7 bases between them. The time point here: sample taken at primary tumor resection. Whole RNA, which was extracted from tumor, nontumor lung tissue or frozen PBMC, was sequenced without any cell sorting. The presence of a unique molecular identifier marked each TCR cDNA molecule. TCRdb analysed the 5' RACE reads with MiXCR anew, one entry per CDR3 protein. The data hold fewer than 7,500 distinct CDR3 sequences, with 9.1% observed a single time. This material consisted of lung tumor tissue, taken at surgery. V usage is TRBV7-2 and J usage is TRBJ2-3, with D possibly being TRBD1 (5 bases). The sequence was collected from a female donor with early-stage non-small cell lung cancer. The DNA of the CDR3 is TGTGCCAGCAGCTTAGCGCGACAGGATACGCAGTATTTT. Protein sequence: CASSLARQDTQYF.